This T cell receptor (beta chain) was found in a study of PD-1 blockade in classical Hodgkin lymphoma. This CDR3 comprises 11 residues. The germline V gene encodes CDR1 MNHNY and CDR2 SVGAGI (reference sequence). V dropped 4 bases and J dropped 8 bases, with 3 bases sitting between them. Sequencing was performed with immunoSEQ multiplex PCR; in TCRdb, only in-frame clones are kept and a portion is missing. The sample lists 46,000 or so clones, roughly 73% occurring once. Time point indicated: cycle 4 day 1 (C4D1), after 5 to 7 weeks of nivolumab. Each patient experienced a relapse that followed autologous stem cell transplantation, and brentuximab vedotin exposure varied.

The rearrangement uses TRBV6-6 and TRBJ1-6; D is undetermined. The TCR originated in a human donor with classical Hodgkin lymphoma. This specimen was peripheral blood mononuclear cells (PBMCs), taken before the fourth cycle of nivolumab. The CDR3 DNA sequence: TGTGCCAGCAGTTCGGATTCACCCCTCCACTTT. It is translated as CASSSDSPLHF.